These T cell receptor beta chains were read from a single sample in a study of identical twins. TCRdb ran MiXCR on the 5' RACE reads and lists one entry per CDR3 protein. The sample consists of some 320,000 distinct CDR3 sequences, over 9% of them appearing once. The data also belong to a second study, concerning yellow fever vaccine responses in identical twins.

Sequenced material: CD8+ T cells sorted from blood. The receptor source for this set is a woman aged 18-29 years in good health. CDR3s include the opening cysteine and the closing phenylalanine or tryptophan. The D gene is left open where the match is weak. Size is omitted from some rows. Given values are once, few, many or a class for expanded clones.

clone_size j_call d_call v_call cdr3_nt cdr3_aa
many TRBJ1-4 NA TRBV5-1 TGCGCCAGCAGCACGCAAGCACAGGAACTAGGTGAAAAACTGTTTTTT CASSTQAQELGEKLFF
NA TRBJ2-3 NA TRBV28 TGTGCCAGCAGCCAAGTTATAGGAAACGGATTAGATACGCAGTATTTT CASSQVIGNGLDTQYF
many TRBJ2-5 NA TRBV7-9 TGTGCCAGCAGCGGACAAGAGACCCAGTACTTC CASSGQETQYF
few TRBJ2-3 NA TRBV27 TGTGCCAGCAGTTGGAGGGCTACAGATACGCAGTATTTT CASSWRATDTQYF
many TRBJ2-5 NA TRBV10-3 TGTGCCATCAGGACTTCTCAAGAGACCCAGTACTTC CAIRTSQETQYF
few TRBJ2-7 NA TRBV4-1 TGCGCCAGCAGCTACCTCCGGGACTCTTCCTACGAGCAGTACTTC CASSYLRDSSYEQYF
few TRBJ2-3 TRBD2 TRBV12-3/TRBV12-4 TGTGCCAGCAGCCTGACTAGCGGGTCCCCCCCAGATACGCAGTATTTT CASSLTSGSPPDTQYF
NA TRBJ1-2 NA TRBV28 TGTGCCAGCAGTTTTCCCGGCATCGACTATGGCTACACCTTC CASSFPGIDYGYTF
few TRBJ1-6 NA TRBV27 TGTGCCAGCAGTAACTATAATTCACCCCTCCACTTT CASSNYNSPLHF
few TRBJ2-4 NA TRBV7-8 TGTGCCAGCAGCTTAGTGGCTGACGGGTCGGCCAAAAACATTCAGTACTTC CASSLVADGSAKNIQYF
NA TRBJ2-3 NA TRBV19 TGTGCCAGTAGTTTAGCGGCCCGAAGCACAGATACGCAGTATTTT CASSLAARSTDTQYF
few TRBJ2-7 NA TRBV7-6 TGTGCCAGCAGCACAACCCAGGAAAACGAGCAGTACTTC CASSTTQENEQYF
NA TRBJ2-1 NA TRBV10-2 TGCGCCAGCAGTGGGTCCGGGACATCCTACAATGAGCAGTTCTTC CASSGSGTSYNEQFF
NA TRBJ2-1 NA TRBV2 TGTGCCAGCAGCACCGGGACTCAGAATCGGGTTTACAATGAGCAGTTCTTC CASSTGTQNRVYNEQFF
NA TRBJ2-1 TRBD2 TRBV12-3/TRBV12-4 TGTGCCAGCAGTTTATCAGCGGGAGTACTAGTTGAGCAGTTCTTC CASSLSAGVLVEQFF
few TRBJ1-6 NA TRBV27 TGTGCCAGCAGGGCCAGTAATTCCTATAATTCACCCCTCCACTTT CASRASNSYNSPLHF
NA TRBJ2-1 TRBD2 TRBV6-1 TGTGCCAGCAGTGAATCTAGCGGGGGTCGACGTGAGCAGTTCTTC CASSESSGGRREQFF
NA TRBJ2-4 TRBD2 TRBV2 TGTGCCAGCAGTGAACCGGGAGGGCCCAAAAACATTCAGTACTTC CASSEPGGPKNIQYF